The present TCR beta chain was sequenced within a study of regulatory T cells in long-lasting Graves disease. CDR1 is MNHNS, CDR2 SASEGT, per germline. This CDR3 region has 16 residues. Germline trimming cut 6 bases from V and 4 bases from J; bases unmatched to any gene: 15. In its sample, this clonotype was seen a few times. The authors built TCR beta libraries using iRepertoire HTBI primers and Arm-PCR of CDR3 regions. TCRdb fed the multiplex PCR reads into MiXCR, producing one record per CDR3 protein. The sample yields roughly 500,000 distinct CDR3 sequences, about 13% seen once. Time point here: newly diagnosed GD, antithyroid drugs for less than 3 months. After RNA was extracted from PBMCs, the TCR library was made from it. The same data also went into a second study, on T cells in Graves' hyperthyroidism and ophthalmopathy. According to that study: Graves' hyperthyroidism is called stable when ophthalmopathy does not progress within 18 months.

The origin of this receptor is a young man with Graves disease. The specimen comprised peripheral blood mononuclear cells (PBMCs), sampled at new diagnosis, from a patient treated with antithyroid drugs. The chain combines TRBV6-1 with TRBJ2-7; 7 positions match TRBD2. CDR3: CASSPRTRLHLYEQYF. The CDR3, as DNA: TGTGCCAGCAGCCCACGGACTAGGTTGCACTTGTACGAGCAGTACTTC.